This TCR beta chain originates from a study of T cell repertoires in cytomegalovirus infection. Notes on the study in general: Ex vivo responses were dominated by HLA-C-restricted CMV-specific TCR beta clonotypes.

TCRdb redid the calling of the reads with MiXCR, one entry per CDR3 protein. The sample has around 350,000 distinct CDR3 sequences, less than 20% seen once. Trimming removed 3 bases from V and 4 bases from J; junction bases left unmatched: 7. The CDR3 sequence is 15 residues long. Notes on this clonotype: What it binds is not known. Being one base from a much bigger clone, this may be a read error.

This clonotype was sampled from a human donor in good health (CMV status not recorded). Some clones in this sample may be carry-over from other donors' samples. Sequencing was done on a sample of PBMCs. V gene TRBV12-3 or TRBV12-4 combines with J gene TRBJ2-7; 9 nucleotides line up with TRBD2. The CDR3 protein is CASSFRSGLAYEQYF. CDR3 nucleotides: TGTGCCAGCAGTTTTAGGTCGGGACTAGCTTACGAGCAGTACTTC.